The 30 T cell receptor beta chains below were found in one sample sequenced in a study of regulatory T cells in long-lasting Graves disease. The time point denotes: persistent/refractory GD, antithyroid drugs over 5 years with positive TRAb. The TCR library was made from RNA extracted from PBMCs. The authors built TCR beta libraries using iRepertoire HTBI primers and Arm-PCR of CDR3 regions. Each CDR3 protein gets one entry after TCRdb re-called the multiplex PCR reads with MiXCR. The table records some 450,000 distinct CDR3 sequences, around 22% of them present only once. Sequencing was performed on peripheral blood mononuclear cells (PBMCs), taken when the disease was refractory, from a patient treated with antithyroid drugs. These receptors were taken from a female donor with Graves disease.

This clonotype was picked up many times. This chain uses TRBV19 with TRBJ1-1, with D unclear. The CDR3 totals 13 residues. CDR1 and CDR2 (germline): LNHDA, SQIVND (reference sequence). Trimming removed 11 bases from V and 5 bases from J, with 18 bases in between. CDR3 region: CASANNRGTEAFF. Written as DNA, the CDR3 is TGTGCCTCCGCCAACAATCGAGGGACTGAAGCTTTCTTT. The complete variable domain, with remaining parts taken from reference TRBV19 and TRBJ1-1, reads DGGITQSPKYLFRKEGQNVTLSCEQNLNHDAMYWYRQDPGQGLRLIYYSQIVNDFQKGDIAEGYSVSREKKESFPLTVTSAQKNPTAFYLCASANNRGTEAFFGQGTRLTVV.

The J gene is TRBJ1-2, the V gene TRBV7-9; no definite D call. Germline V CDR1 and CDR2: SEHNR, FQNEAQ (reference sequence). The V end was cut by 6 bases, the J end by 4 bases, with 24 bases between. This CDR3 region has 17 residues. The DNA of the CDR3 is TGTGCCAGCAGTCAAAACGTTCGGGTGGAGGGTAGCTATGGCTACACCTTC. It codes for CASSQNVRVEGSYGYTF.

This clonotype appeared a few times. The CDR3 here is CATSRGGGRGKNIQYF. CDR3 DNA sequence: TGTGCCACCAGCAGAGGGGGGGGGAGGGGGAAAAACATTCAGTACTTC. The rearrangement links TRBV15 to TRBJ2-4; D may be TRBD2 (7 bases). The V gene lost 1 base and the J gene lost 4 bases, with 14 bases spanning the gap. CDR1 is LNHNV and CDR2 is YYDKDF in the germline V gene (reference sequence). CDR3 length: 16 residues. Filled out from reference TRBV15 and TRBJ2-4, the complete variable domain reads DAMVIQNPRYQVTQFGKPVTLSCSQTLNHNVMYWYQQKSSQAPKLLFHYYDKDFNNEADTPDNFQSRRPNTSFCFLDIRSPGLGDTAMYLCATSRGGGRGKNIQYFGAGTRLSVL.

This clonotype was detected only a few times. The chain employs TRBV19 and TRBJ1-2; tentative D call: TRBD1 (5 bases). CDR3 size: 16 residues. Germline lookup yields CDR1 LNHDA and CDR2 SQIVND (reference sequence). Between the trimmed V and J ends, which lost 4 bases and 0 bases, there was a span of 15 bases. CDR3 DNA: TGTGCCAGTAGTACCCCCAGACAGATTGCTAACTATGGCTACACCTTC. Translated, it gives CASSTPRQIANYGYTF. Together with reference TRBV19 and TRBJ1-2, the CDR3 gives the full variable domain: DGGITQSPKYLFRKEGQNVTLSCEQNLNHDAMYWYRQDPGQGLRLIYYSQIVNDFQKGDIAEGYSVSREKKESFPLTVTSAQKNPTAFYLCASSTPRQIANYGYTFGSGTRLTVV.

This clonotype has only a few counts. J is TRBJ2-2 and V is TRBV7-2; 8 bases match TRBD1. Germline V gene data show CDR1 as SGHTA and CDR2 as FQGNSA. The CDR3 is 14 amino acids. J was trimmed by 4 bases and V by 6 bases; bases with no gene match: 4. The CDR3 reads CASRSTGVTGELFF. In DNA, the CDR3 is TGTGCCAGCAGATCGACAGGGGTCACCGGGGAGCTGTTTTTT.

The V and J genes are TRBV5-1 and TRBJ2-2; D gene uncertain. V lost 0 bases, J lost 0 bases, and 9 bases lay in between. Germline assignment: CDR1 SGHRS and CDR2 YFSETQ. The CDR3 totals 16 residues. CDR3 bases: TGCGCCAGCAGCTTGGCCCGGAGTGCGAACACCGGGGAGCTGTTTTTT. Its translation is CASSLARSANTGELFF.

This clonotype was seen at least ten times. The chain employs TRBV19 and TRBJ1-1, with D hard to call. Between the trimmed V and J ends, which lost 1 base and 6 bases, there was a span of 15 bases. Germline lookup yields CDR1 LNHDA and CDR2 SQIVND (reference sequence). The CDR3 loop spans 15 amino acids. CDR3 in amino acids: CASSIGTRNAAEAFF. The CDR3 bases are TGTGCCAGTAGTATAGGAACGCGAAATGCGGCTGAAGCTTTCTTT. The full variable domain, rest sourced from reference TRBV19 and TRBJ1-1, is DGGITQSPKYLFRKEGQNVTLSCEQNLNHDAMYWYRQDPGQGLRLIYYSQIVNDFQKGDIAEGYSVSREKKESFPLTVTSAQKNPTAFYLCASSIGTRNAAEAFFGQGTRLTVV.

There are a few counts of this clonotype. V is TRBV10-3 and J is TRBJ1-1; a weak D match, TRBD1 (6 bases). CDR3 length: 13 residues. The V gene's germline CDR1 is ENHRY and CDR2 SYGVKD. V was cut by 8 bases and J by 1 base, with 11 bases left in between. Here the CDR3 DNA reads TGTGCCATCTGGGGGCAGCCGAACACTGAAGCTTTCTTT. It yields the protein CAIWGQPNTEAFF.

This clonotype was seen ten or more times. DNA for the CDR3: TGTGCCAGCAGATCTGGGGCCAACGTCCTGACTTTC. Its protein product is CASRSGANVLTF. The genes are TRBV2 and TRBJ2-6, with D uncertain. V lost 6 bases, J lost 1 base, and 1 base lay in between. CDR3 length equals 12 residues. CDR1 and CDR2 from the germline V gene are SNHLY and FYNNEI.

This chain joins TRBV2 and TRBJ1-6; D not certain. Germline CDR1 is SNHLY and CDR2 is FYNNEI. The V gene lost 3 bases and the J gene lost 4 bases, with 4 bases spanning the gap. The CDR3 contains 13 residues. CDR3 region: CASSEEYNSPLHF. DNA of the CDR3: TGTGCCAGCAGTGAGGAGTATAATTCACCCCTCCACTTT.

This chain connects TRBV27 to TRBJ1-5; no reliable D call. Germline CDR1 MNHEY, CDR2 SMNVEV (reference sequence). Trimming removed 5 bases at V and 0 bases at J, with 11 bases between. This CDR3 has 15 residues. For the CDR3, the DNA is TGTGCCAGCAGTCCTCGGCGGTATAGCAATCAGCCCCAGCATTTT. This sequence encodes CASSPRRYSNQPQHF.

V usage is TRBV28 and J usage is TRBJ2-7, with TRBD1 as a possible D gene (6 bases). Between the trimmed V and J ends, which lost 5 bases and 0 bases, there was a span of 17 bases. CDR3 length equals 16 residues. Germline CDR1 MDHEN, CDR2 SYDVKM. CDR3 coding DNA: TGTGCCAGCAGTCCCTCCGGACAGCCGGGCTCCTACGAGCAGTACTTC. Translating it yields CASSPSGQPGSYEQYF. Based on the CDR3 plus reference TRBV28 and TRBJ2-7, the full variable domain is DVKVTQSSRYLVKRTGEKVFLECVQDMDHENMFWYRQDPGLGLRLIYFSYDVKMKEKGDIPEGYSVSREKKERFSLILESASTNQTSMYLCASSPSGQPGSYEQYFGPGTRLTVT.

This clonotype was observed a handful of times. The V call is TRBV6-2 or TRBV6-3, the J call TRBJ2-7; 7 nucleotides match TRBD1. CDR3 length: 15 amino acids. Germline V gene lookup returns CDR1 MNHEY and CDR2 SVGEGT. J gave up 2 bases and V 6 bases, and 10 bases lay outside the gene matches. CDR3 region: CASSEPGQKAYEQYF. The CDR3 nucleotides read TGTGCCAGCAGCGAACCGGGACAGAAAGCCTACGAGCAGTACTTC.

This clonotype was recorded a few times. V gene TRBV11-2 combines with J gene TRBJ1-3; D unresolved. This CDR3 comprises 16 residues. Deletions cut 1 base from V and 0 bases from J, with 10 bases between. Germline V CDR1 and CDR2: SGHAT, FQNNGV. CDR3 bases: TGTGCCAGCAGCTTAGTACCCCGGAGCTCTGGAAACACCATATATTTT. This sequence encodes CASSLVPRSSGNTIYF. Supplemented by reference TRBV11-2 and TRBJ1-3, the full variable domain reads EAGVAQSPRYKIIEKRQSVAFWCNPISGHATLYWYQQILGQGPKLLIQFQNNGVVDDSQLPKDRFSAERLKGVDSTLKIQPAKLEDSAVYLCASSLVPRSSGNTIYFGEGSWLTVV.

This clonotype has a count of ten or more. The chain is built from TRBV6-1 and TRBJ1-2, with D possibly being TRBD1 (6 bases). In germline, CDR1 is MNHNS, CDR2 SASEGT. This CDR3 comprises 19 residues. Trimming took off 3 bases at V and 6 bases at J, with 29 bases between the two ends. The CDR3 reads CASSESLGATGHNLHGYTF. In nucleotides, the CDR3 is TGTGCCAGCAGTGAGAGCCTGGGAGCGACAGGCCATAACCTCCATGGCTACACCTTC.

The CDR3 nucleotides read TGTGCCAGCAGTTACGACCCTGGCTCTGGAAACACCATATATTTT. This gives the protein CASSYDPGSGNTIYF. The J gene is TRBJ1-3, the V gene TRBV6-5; the D is unclear. The CDR3 is made up of 15 amino acids. The ends were cut back, 2 bases at V and 0 bases at J, with 8 bases in the middle. CDR1 and CDR2 (germline): MNHEY, SVGAGI.

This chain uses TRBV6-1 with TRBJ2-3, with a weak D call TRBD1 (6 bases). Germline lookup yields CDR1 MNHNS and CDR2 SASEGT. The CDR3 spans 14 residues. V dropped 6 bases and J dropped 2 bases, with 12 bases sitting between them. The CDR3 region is CASSRGQPTDTQYF. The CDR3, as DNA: TGTGCCAGCAGCCGCGGACAGCCCACAGATACGCAGTATTTT.

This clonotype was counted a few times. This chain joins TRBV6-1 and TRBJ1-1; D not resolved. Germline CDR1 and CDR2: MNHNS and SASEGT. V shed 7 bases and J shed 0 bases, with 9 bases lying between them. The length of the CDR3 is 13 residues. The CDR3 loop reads CASTNEMNTEAFF. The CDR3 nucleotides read TGTGCCAGCACGAATGAGATGAACACTGAAGCTTTCTTT.

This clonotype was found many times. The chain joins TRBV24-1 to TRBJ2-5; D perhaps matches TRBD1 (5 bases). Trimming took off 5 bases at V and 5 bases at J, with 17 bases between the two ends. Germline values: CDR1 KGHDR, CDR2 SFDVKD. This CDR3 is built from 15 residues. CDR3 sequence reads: CATSARQGIGETQYF. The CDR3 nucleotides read TGTGCCACCAGTGCCCGCCAGGGTATTGGGGAGACCCAGTACTTC.

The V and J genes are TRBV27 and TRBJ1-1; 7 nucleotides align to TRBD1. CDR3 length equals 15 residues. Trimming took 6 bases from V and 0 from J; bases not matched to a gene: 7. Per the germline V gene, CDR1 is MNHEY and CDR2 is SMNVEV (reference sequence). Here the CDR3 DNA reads TGTGCCAGCAGGCGACAGGGTCAGATGAACACTGAAGCTTTCTTT. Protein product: CASRRQGQMNTEAFF.

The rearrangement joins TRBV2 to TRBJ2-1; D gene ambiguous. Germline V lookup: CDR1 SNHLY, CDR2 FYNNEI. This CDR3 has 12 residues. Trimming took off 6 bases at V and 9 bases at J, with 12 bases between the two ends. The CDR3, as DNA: TGTGCCAGCAGCCCTCGTGTCGGTGAGCAGTTCTTC. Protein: CASSPRVGEQFF. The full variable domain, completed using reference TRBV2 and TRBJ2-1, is EPEVTQTPSHQVTQMGQEVILRCVPISNHLYFYWYRQILGQKVEFLVSFYNNEISEKSEIFDDQFSVERPDGSNFTLKIRSTKLEDSAMYFCASSPRVGEQFFGPGTRLTVL.

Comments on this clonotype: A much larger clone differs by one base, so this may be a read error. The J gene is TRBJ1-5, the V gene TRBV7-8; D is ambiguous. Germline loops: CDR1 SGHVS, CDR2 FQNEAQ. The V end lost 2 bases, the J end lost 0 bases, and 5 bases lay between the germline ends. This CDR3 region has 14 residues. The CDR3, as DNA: TGTGCCAGCAGCTTATACGGTAGCAATCAGCCCCAGCATTTT. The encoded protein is CASSLYGSNQPQHF.

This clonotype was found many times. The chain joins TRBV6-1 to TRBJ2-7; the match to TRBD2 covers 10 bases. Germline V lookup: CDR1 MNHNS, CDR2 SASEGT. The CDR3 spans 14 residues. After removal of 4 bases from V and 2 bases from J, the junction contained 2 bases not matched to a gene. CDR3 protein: CASSGTSGAYEQYF. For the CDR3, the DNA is TGTGCCAGCAGTGGGACTAGCGGCGCCTACGAGCAGTACTTC.

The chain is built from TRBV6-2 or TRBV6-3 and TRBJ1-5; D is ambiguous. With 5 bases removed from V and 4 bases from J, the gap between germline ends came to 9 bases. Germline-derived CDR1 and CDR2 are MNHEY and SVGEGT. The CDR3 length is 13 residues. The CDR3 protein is CASSHYGNQPQHF. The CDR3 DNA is TGTGCCAGCAGTCACTACGGAAATCAGCCCCAGCATTTT.

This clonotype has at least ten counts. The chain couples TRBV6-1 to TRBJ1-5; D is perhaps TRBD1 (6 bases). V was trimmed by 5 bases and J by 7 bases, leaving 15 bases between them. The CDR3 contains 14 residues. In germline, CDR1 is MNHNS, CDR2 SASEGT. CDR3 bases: TGTGCCAGCAGTCGGGACAACCTCAGGCAGCCCCAGCATTTT. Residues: CASSRDNLRQPQHF.

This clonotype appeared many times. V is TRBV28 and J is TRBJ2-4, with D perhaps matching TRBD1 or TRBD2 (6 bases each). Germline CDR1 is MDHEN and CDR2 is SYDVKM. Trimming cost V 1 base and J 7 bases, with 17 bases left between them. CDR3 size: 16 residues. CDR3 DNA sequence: TGTGCCAGCAGTTTATTGGGGGGCATATGGGAGAACATTCAGTACTTC. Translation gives CASSLLGGIWENIQYF.

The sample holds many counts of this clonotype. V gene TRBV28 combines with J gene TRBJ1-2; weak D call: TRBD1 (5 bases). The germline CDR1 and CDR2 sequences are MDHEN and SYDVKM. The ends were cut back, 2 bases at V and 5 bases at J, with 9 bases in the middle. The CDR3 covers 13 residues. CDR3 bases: TGTGCCAGCAGTTTACCCACAGGATATGGCTACACCTTC. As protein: CASSLPTGYGYTF.

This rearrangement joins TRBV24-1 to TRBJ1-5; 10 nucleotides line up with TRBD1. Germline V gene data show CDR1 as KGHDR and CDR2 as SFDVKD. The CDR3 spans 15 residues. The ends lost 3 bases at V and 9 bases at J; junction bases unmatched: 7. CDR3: CATSDVTGGGGPQHF. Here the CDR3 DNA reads TGTGCCACCAGTGATGTGACAGGGGGCGGAGGGCCCCAGCATTTT.

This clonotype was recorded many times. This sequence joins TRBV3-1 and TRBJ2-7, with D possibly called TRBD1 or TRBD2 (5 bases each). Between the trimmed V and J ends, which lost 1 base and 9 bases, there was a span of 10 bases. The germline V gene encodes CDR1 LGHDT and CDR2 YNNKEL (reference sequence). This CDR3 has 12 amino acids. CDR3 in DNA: TGTGCCAGCAGCCAAGGGGAAGGGACGCAGTACTTC. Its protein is CASSQGEGTQYF.

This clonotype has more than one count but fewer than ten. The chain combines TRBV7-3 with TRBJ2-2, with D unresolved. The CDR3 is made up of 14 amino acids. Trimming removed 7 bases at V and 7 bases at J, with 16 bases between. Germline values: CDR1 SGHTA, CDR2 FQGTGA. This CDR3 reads CASKASTLVGELFF. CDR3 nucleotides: TGTGCCAGCAAGGCCTCGACCTTAGTCGGGGAGCTGTTTTTT.